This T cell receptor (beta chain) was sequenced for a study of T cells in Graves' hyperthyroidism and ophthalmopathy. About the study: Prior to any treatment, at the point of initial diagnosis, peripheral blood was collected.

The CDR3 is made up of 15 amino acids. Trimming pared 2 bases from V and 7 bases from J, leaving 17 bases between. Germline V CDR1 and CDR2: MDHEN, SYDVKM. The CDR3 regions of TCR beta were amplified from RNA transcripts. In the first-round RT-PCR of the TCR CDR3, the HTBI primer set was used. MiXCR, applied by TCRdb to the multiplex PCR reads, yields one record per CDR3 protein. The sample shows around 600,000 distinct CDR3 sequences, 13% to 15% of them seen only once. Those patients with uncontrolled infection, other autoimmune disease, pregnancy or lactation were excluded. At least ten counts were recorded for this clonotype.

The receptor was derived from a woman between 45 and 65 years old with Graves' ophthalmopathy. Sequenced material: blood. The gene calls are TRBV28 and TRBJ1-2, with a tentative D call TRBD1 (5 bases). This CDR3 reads CASSLPGRRRTGYTF. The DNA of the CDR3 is TGTGCCAGCAGTTTACCGGGACGGCGGAGGACTGGCTACACCTTC.